These T cell receptor beta chains were read from a single sample in a study of cytomegalovirus exposure and HLA in healthy donors. TCRdb's table, derived via immunoSEQ multiplex PCR, lists solely in-frame clones and lacks some. The table has some 120,000 clones, roughly 90% seen once. Sequencing was done on a sample of PBMCs. The receptors derive from a woman younger than 35 in good health and CMV-seronegative. Both conserved end residues are trimmed from each CDR3. Only some rows state a clone size, as once, few, many or a class for expanded clones.

j_gene	v_gene	abundance	CDR3aa
TRBJ2-2	TRBV6-1	-	ASSDQPGQGRLF
TRBJ2-7	TRBV2	-	ASSDGQGAAYEQY
TRBJ1-1	TRBV6-6	-	ASSKPGTGDLAEAF
TRBJ1-3	TRBV5-1	-	ASRAVISGNTIY
TRBJ1-4	TRBV4-1	-	ASSPYYGGEKLF
TRBJ2-2	TRBV9	-	ASSYSPGVPGELF
TRBJ1-2	TRBV6-5	-	ASSLGQNLYGYT
TRBJ1-1	TRBV5-1	-	ASSSVAPNTEAF
TRBJ1-1	TRBV7-2	-	ASSFTPRRGTEAF
TRBJ1-2	TRBV9	-	ASSVELGSPGGYT
TRBJ1-1	TRBV18	-	ASSPPYAEMNTEAF
TRBJ1-1	TRBV12-5	-	ASGLASRDRTEAF
TRBJ2-7	TRBV10-3	-	AISESTRDRAREQY
TRBJ2-2	TRBV29-1	-	SVARNTGELF
TRBJ1-2	TRBV7-8	once	ASSPSTGRSPTNYGYT
TRBJ2-7	TRBV11-2	-	ASSPRTGSNLPYEQY
TRBJ2-2	TRBV27	-	ASSLWGQLNTGELF
TRBJ2-5	TRBV19	-	ASSIHGVQETQY
TRBJ2-3	TRBV27	-	ASSILRADTDTQY
TRBJ1-5	TRBV30	-	AVQTGGEYQPQH
TRBJ2-5	TRBV6-5	-	ASTLAGDLETQY
TRBJ2-1	TRBV11-3	-	ASSDPGQGWINEQF
TRBJ1-3	TRBV30	-	AWKRSGNTIY
TRBJ2-7	TRBV28	-	ASSPGDRDLYEQY
TRBJ1-1	TRBV6-1	-	ASSGPTGGSNTEAF
TRBJ2-1	TRBV29-1	-	SGREGPSYNEQF
TRBJ2-1	TRBV7-8	-	ASGGSSYNEQF
TRBJ2-7	TRBV30	-	AWMRAAGGSYEQY
TRBJ2-7	TRBV6-4	-	ASSDETSGAAYEQY
TRBJ2-3	TRBV20-1	-	SASGTGTQY
TRBJ2-1	TRBV19	-	ASTWTLAGEVF
TRBJ1-1	TRBV6-6	once	ASMRGSMNTEAF
TRBJ1-5	TRBV27	once	ASSWGQGNQPQH
TRBJ2-5	TRBV6-5	-	ASSYEGLAKETQY
TRBJ1-6	TRBV28	-	ASTILRQGGSPLH
TRBJ2-1	TRBV7-9	few	ASSLVGEWSYNEQF
TRBJ2-7	TRBV7-8	-	ASSVEADLHEQY
TRBJ2-3	TRBV2	-	ASSGLAVSSGDTQY
TRBJ2-1	TRBV30	-	AFFPPRRGPNEQF
TRBJ2-1	TRBV27	-	ASETTRAGGPYNEQF
TRBJ2-2	TRBV7-2	-	ASSPDIITGELF
TRBJ2-2	TRBV27	-	ASSLLHRTSGRALGELF
TRBJ1-2	TRBV2	-	ASSEAVAARRDSKANYGYT
TRBJ1-4	TRBV12-5	-	ASGFSAREGKLHEKLF
TRBJ2-7	TRBV27	-	ASSPGETYEQY
TRBJ1-3	TRBV15	-	ATSRAGGAGNTIY
TRBJ1-2	TRBV5-3	-	ARSCGQGEPGYT
TRBJ1-2	TRBV18	-	ASSPRTGGYGYT
TRBJ2-2	TRBV9	-	ASSATGDTGELF
TRBJ2-3	TRBV29-1	-	SVERISGRDTQY
TRBJ2-7	TRBV25-1	-	ASSEGRDYEQY
TRBJ2-7	TRBV5-4	-	ASSLKGAYEQY
TRBJ2-3	TRBV5-4	-	ASSLRQEGQAHTDTQY
TRBJ2-1	TRBV6-1	-	ASSSGSSYNEQF
TRBJ1-2	TRBV9	-	ASSVGGNYGYT
TRBJ1-1	TRBV4-1	-	ASSQQGAGVGNTEAF
TRBJ2-7	TRBV15	-	ATSKGRDRAEQY